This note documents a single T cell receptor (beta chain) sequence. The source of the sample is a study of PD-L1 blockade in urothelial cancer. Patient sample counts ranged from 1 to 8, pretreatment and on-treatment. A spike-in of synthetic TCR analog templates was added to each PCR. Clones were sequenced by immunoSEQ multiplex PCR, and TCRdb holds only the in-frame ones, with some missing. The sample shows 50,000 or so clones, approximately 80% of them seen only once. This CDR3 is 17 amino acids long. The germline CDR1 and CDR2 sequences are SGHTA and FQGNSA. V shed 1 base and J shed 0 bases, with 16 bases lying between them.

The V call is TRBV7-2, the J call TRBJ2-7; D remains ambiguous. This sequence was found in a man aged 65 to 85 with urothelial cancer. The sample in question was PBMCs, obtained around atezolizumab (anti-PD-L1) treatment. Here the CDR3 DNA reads TGTGCCAGCAGCTTAGGTATACTCCCCTCATACTCCTACGAGCAGTACTTC. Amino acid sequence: CASSLGILPSYSYEQYF.